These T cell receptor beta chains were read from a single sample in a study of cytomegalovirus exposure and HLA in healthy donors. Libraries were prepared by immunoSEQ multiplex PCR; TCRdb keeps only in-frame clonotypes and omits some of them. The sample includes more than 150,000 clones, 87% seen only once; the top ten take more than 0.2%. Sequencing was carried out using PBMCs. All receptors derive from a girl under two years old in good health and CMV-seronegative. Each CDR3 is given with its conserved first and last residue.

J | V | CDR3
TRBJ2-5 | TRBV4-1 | CASSQPRDRETQYF
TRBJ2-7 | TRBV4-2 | CASSPRRGPYEQYF
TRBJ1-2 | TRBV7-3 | CASSPGQGNGYTF
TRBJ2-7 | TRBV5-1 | CASSFGLAVYEQYF
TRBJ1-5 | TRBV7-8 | CASSTGQGGNQPQHF
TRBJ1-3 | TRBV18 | CASSPIWPEGNTIYF
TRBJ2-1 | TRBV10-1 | CATRTGQGGEQFF
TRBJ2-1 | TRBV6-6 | CASIKDRAYNEQFF
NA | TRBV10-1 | CASSEERTSEIYEQYF
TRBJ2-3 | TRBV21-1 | CASSKTGTGDGTDTQYF
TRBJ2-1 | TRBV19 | CASSLIADLYNEQFF
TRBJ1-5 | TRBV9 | CASSVETGDNQPQHF
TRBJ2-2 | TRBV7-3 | CASSLGRHLNTGELFF
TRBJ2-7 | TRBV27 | CASGGHGSYEQYF
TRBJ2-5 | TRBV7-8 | CASSLIRRAGGRETQYF
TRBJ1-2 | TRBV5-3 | CARSFLIVRWNYGYTF
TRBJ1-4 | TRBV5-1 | CASSSALRTDNEKLFF
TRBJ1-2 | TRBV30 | CAWNTGTIYGYTF
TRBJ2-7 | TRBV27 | CASSLQGPLYEQYF
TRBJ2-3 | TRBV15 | CATRKGLAGGQADTQYF
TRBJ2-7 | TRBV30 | CAWSQVTYEQYF
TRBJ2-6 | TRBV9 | CASSVTGTGVAGANVLTF
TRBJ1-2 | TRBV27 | CASGQGTSTGYTF
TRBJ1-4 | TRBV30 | CAWSGGGQGVEKLFF
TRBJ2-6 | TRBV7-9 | CASSNIAGSGANVLTF
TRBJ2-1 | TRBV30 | CAWSVAGRYNNEQFF
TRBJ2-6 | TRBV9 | CASMEGTGANVLTF
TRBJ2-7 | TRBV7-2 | CASSLEWPGASYEQYF
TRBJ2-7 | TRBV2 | CASSEGLAGDEQYF
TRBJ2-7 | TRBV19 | CASSIDGQGYEQYF
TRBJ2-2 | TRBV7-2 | CASWSPPGSGELFF
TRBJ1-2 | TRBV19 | CASSITGFYTF
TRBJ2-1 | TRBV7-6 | CASSSGVSYNEQFF
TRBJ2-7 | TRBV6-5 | CASSYGESPYEQYF
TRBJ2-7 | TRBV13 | CASSLESGFGPYEQYF
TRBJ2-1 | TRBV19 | CASTGYGGVNEQFF
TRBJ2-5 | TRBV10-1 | CASIWTIQETQYF
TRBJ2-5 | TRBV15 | CADERGETQYF
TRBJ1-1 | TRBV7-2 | CASSLGAGTAMNTEAFF
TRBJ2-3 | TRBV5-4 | CASSRLAGDRDTQYF